The source of this TCR beta chain is a study of blood T cell repertoires in COVID-19. Sequencing used immunoSEQ multiplex PCR; TCRdb keeps in-frame clones, though not all of them. The table shows 240,000 or so clones, with 87% occurring only once. CDR1 and CDR2 (germline): KGHSH, LQKENI. V was pared by 4 bases and J by 3 bases, with 6 bases of the junction left unmatched. This CDR3 has 15 amino acids. Sequenced sample: peripheral blood. This TCR came from a man in his sixties who had recovered from COVID-19. The rearrangement joins TRBV18 to TRBJ2-5; TRBD1 matches 9 bases. CDR3 sequence (DNA): TGTGCCAGCTCACGGTGGGACAGGGCGGAAGAGACCCAGTACTTC. Translation gives CASSRWDRAEETQYF.